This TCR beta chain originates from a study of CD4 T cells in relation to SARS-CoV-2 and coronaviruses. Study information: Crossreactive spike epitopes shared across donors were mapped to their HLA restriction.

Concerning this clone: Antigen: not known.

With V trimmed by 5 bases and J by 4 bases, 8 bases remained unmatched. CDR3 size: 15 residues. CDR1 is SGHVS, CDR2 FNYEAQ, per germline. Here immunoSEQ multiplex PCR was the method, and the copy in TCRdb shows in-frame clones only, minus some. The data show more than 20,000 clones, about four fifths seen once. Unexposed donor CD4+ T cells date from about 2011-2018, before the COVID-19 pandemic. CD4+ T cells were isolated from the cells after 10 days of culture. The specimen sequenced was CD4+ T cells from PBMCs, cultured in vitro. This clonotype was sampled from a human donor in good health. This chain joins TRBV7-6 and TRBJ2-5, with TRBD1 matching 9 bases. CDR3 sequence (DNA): TGTGCCAGCAGCCTATCGACAGGGGGATCAGAGACCCAGTACTTC. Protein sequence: CASSLSTGGSETQYF.